This TCR beta chain was retrieved from a study of post-analysis software for immune sequencing data. Across the whole study: The disease courses covered relapsing-remitting, secondary progressive and progressive-relapsing multiple sclerosis.

A note on this clonotype: Its target is not known.

The CDR3 runs 18 residues. Per the germline V gene, CDR1 is SEHNR and CDR2 is FQNEAQ (reference sequence). With 1 base clipped from V and 5 bases from J, the junction kept 12 bases outside the gene matches. Sequencing libraries made from TCR beta cDNA carried unique molecular identifiers. TCRdb redid the calling of the PCR reads with MiXCR, one entry per CDR3 protein. The data contain some 690,000 distinct CDR3 sequences, around 27% of them singletons. Points from the study as a whole: In patients, about 5 TRBV segments were more frequent than in controls, with TRBV5-6, TRBV5-1 and TRBV20-1 among them. Among multiple sclerosis patients, normalized Chao1 diversity was significantly below that of controls.

The sample comprised blood. This TCR was recovered from a girl under 18 with multiple sclerosis. The chain uses TRBV7-9 and TRBJ2-1; 9 bases are shared with TRBD2. The CDR3 bases are TGTGCCAGCAGCTTAGTGGTCATGGCAGCGGGGGGCCACAATGAGCAGTTCTTC. This codes for CASSLVVMAAGGHNEQFF.